This is a list of T cell receptor beta chains from one sample in a study of blood T cell repertoires in COVID-19. Some clones are missing from TCRdb's copy, which holds only in-frame ones; the method was immunoSEQ multiplex PCR. The sample contains 200,000 to 250,000 clones, 84% of which appear only once. Sequenced input: peripheral blood. The receptor source for this set is a woman between 50 and 59 years old with active or convalescent COVID-19. CDR3s include the opening cysteine and the closing phenylalanine or tryptophan. Each record gives: CDR3 protein, CDR3 DNA, J gene, clone size, D gene, V gene. D genes are given only for firm matches. The listing skips clone size in some rows; elsewhere it reads once, few, many or a size class.

CDR3aa: CASTTEEGAGNTIYF
CDR3nt: TGTGCCAGTACTACCGAAGAGGGGGCAGGAAACACCATATATTTT
j_gene: TRBJ1-3
abundance: few
d_gene: TRBD1
v_gene: TRBV19

CDR3aa: CASSPLPGADSYEQYF
CDR3nt: TGTGCCAGCTCACCATTACCAGGGGCTGATTCCTACGAGCAGTACTTC
j_gene: TRBJ2-7
abundance: once
d_gene: .
v_gene: TRBV18

CDR3aa: CASSSSRGLNTEAFF
CDR3nt: TGTGCCAGCAGTTCCAGCAGGGGTTTGAACACTGAAGCTTTCTTT
j_gene: TRBJ1-1
abundance: .
d_gene: .
v_gene: TRBV28

CDR3aa: CASSLPVSGLLNTGELFF
CDR3nt: TGCGCCAGCAGCCTGCCAGTCTCAGGGCTATTGAACACCGGGGAGCTGTTTTTT
j_gene: TRBJ2-2
abundance: .
d_gene: .
v_gene: TRBV5-1

CDR3aa: CASSSRQGNTEAFF
CDR3nt: TGTGCCAGCAGTTCCAGACAGGGGAACACTGAAGCTTTCTTT
j_gene: TRBJ1-1
abundance: .
d_gene: TRBD1
v_gene: TRBV27

CDR3aa: CASSSTRTGRDSPLHF
CDR3nt: TGTGCCAGCAGTTCCACCCGGACAGGGAGGGATTCACCCCTCCACTTT
j_gene: TRBJ1-6
abundance: .
d_gene: TRBD1
v_gene: TRBV25-1

CDR3aa: CASSFTGGNEKLFF
CDR3nt: TGTGCCAGCAGTTTTACAGGGGGTAATGAAAAACTGTTTTTT
j_gene: TRBJ1-4
abundance: few
d_gene: TRBD1
v_gene: TRBV28

CDR3aa: CASSLDRGLKETQYF
CDR3nt: TGTGCCAGCAGCTTGGACAGGGGGCTTAAAGAGACCCAGTACTTC
j_gene: TRBJ2-5
abundance: .
d_gene: TRBD1
v_gene: TRBV5-6

CDR3aa: CASFIRPEGEQYF
CDR3nt: TGCGCCAGCTTTATTAGACCTGAGGGGGAGCAGTATTTT
j_gene: TRBJ2-3
abundance: .
d_gene: .
v_gene: TRBV5-1

CDR3aa: CSVEDPASGSNIQYF
CDR3nt: TGCAGCGTTGAAGATCCGGCTAGCGGGAGTAACATTCAGTACTTC
j_gene: TRBJ2-4
abundance: .
d_gene: TRBD2
v_gene: TRBV29-1

CDR3aa: CASSLVAGADNEQFF
CDR3nt: TGCGCCAGCAGCTTGGTGGCGGGAGCGGACAATGAGCAGTTCTTC
j_gene: TRBJ2-1
abundance: .
d_gene: TRBD2
v_gene: TRBV5-1

CDR3aa: CASSMGTANTGELFF
CDR3nt: TGTGCCAGCAGCATGGGGACAGCGAACACCGGGGAGCTGTTTTTT
j_gene: TRBJ2-2
abundance: .
d_gene: TRBD1
v_gene: TRBV7-9

CDR3aa: CASSYMPGTGKETQYF
CDR3nt: TGTGCCAGCAGCTATATGCCCGGGACAGGGAAAGAGACCCAGTACTTC
j_gene: TRBJ2-5
abundance: .
d_gene: TRBD1
v_gene: TRBV5-4

CDR3aa: CASSRKTGGNTEAFF
CDR3nt: TGTGCCAGCAGTCGGAAGACAGGGGGCAACACTGAAGCTTTCTTT
j_gene: TRBJ1-1
abundance: .
d_gene: TRBD1
v_gene: TRBV6-5

CDR3aa: CASSTRTGTSGGPTDTQYF
CDR3nt: TGCGCCAGCAGCACTCGAACCGGGACTAGCGGGGGGCCGACAGATACGCAGTATTTT
j_gene: TRBJ2-3
abundance: .
d_gene: TRBD2
v_gene: TRBV5-1

CDR3aa: CASIPNGLMNTEAFF
CDR3nt: TGTGCCAGCATCCCCAATGGACTTATGAACACTGAAGCTTTCTTT
j_gene: TRBJ1-1
abundance: .
d_gene: .
v_gene: TRBV2

CDR3aa: CASGAGQGRSETQYF
CDR3nt: TGTGCCAGCGGAGCCGGGCAGGGGCGGAGCGAGACCCAGTACTTC
j_gene: TRBJ2-5
abundance: .
d_gene: .
v_gene: TRBV11-2

CDR3aa: CASSPSQGLSQPQHF
CDR3nt: TGTGCCAGCAGTCCCTCTCAGGGTTTAAGTCAGCCCCAGCATTTT
j_gene: TRBJ1-5
abundance: .
d_gene: .
v_gene: TRBV28

CDR3aa: CASSRTRGRAFF
CDR3nt: TGTGCCAGCAGTAGAACTCGCGGTCGAGCTTTCTTT
j_gene: TRBJ1-1
abundance: few
d_gene: .
v_gene: TRBV6-5

CDR3aa: CASSIALTGLNSPLHF
CDR3nt: TGTGCCAGTAGTATAGCCCTAACAGGGCTCAATTCACCCCTCCACTTT
j_gene: TRBJ1-6
abundance: .
d_gene: .
v_gene: TRBV19

CDR3aa: CASARGRGTEAFF
CDR3nt: TGTGCCAGTGCCCGAGGGAGGGGCACTGAAGCTTTCTTT
j_gene: TRBJ1-1
abundance: .
d_gene: .
v_gene: TRBV27

CDR3aa: CSALIAGSLHF
CDR3nt: TGCAGCGCTCTTATTGCCGGGTCCCTCCACTTT
j_gene: TRBJ1-6
abundance: .
d_gene: .
v_gene: TRBV29-1

CDR3aa: CASSFLIAGLTGELFF
CDR3nt: TGTGCCAGCAGTTTTTTAATTGCGGGACTAACCGGGGAGCTGTTTTTT
j_gene: TRBJ2-2
abundance: .
d_gene: TRBD2
v_gene: TRBV28

CDR3aa: CASSQTGQGNQPQHF
CDR3nt: TGCGCCAGCAGCCAGACCGGACAGGGTAATCAGCCCCAGCATTTT
j_gene: TRBJ1-5
abundance: .
d_gene: TRBD1
v_gene: TRBV4-1

CDR3aa: CASSTDSHTGELFF
CDR3nt: TGTGCCAGTAGCACGGACAGTCACACCGGGGAGCTGTTTTTT
j_gene: TRBJ2-2
abundance: few
d_gene: .
v_gene: TRBV19

CDR3aa: CASRLGGGGNQPQHF
CDR3nt: TGTGCCAGCAGATTAGGGGGTGGGGGCAATCAGCCCCAGCATTTT
j_gene: TRBJ1-5
abundance: .
d_gene: .
v_gene: TRBV6-5

CDR3aa: CASSLLQVAGELFF
CDR3nt: TGCGCCAGCAGTTTGTTACAGGTAGCCGGGGAGCTGTTTTTT
j_gene: TRBJ2-2
abundance: once
d_gene: .
v_gene: TRBV5-1

CDR3aa: CASSQYRRDRGKGEAFF
CDR3nt: TGTGCCAGCAGTCAATACCGCCGGGACAGGGGGAAGGGTGAAGCTTTCTTT
j_gene: TRBJ1-1
abundance: few
d_gene: TRBD1
v_gene: TRBV28

CDR3aa: CSVDGGASGDYEQYF
CDR3nt: TGCAGCGTTGATGGAGGAGCTAGCGGGGACTACGAGCAGTACTTC
j_gene: TRBJ2-7
abundance: .
d_gene: TRBD2
v_gene: TRBV29-1

CDR3aa: CATRGQQNTEAFF
CDR3nt: TGTGCCACCAGGGGCCAGCAGAACACTGAAGCTTTCTTT
j_gene: TRBJ1-1
abundance: .
d_gene: .
v_gene: TRBV24-1

CDR3aa: CASSSGGRHNSPLHF
CDR3nt: TGTGCCAGCAGCTCCGGCGGCAGACATAATTCACCCCTCCACTTT
j_gene: TRBJ1-6
abundance: few
d_gene: .
v_gene: TRBV7-2

CDR3aa: CASSPTTGSYGYTF
CDR3nt: TGTGCCAGCTCACCTACGACAGGGTCCTATGGCTACACCTTC
j_gene: TRBJ1-2
abundance: .
d_gene: TRBD1
v_gene: TRBV18

CDR3aa: CSLQGLGTEAFF
CDR3nt: TGCAGCCTCCAGGGCCTAGGCACTGAAGCTTTCTTT
j_gene: TRBJ1-1
abundance: few
d_gene: .
v_gene: TRBV29-1

CDR3aa: CASSLGGLTF
CDR3nt: TGCGCCAGCAGCTTGGGTGGACTGACGTTT
j_gene: TRBJ1-1
abundance: .
d_gene: .
v_gene: TRBV5-1